These 18 T cell receptor beta chains originate from one sample sequenced in a study of blood T cells in healthy people across ages. For the second PCR, which ran for 7 to 11 cycles, a sample-barcoded 5' primer and a J-beta primer mix were used. TCRdb ran MiXCR on the 5' RACE reads and lists one entry per CDR3 protein. The sample lists hundreds of thousands of distinct CDR3 sequences, under 55% seen once, with around 18% in the top ten. Sequences were obtained from blood. The receptors were sampled from a man aged 55 to 70 in good health.

This clonotype was found a few times. This chain connects TRBV7-6 to TRBJ1-5, with D perhaps matching TRBD1 (5 bases). CDR3 size: 15 residues. The germline V gene has CDR1 SGHVS and CDR2 FNYEAQ. V was trimmed by 5 bases and J by 3 bases, leaving 14 bases between them. CDR3 region: CASSLGPANNQPQHF. The DNA of the CDR3 is TGTGCCAGCAGCCTGGGGCCAGCCAACAATCAGCCCCAGCATTTT.

DNA for the CDR3: TGTGCCAGCAGCTTAACCTTTCTGAACCGGGACAGAAGCAATCAGCCCCAGCATTTT. Its protein is CASSLTFLNRDRSNQPQHF. The V gene is TRBV7-8, the J gene TRBJ1-5; 7 bases align to TRBD1. The J segment lost 1 base and the V segment lost 2 bases, leaving 14 bases of the junction unmatched. The CDR3 is made up of 19 amino acids. Germline V gene lookup returns CDR1 SGHVS and CDR2 FQNEAQ. Using reference TRBV7-8 and TRBJ1-5 for the parts outside the CDR3, the full variable domain is GAGVSQSPRYKVAKRGQDVALRCDPISGHVSLFWYQQALGQGPEFLTYFQNEAQLDKSGLPSDRFFAERPEGSVSTLKIQRTQQEDSAVYLCASSLTFLNRDRSNQPQHFGDGTRLSIL.

This clonotype was seen more than once but under ten times. The V call is TRBV7-9, the J call TRBJ2-1; TRBD2 matches 8 bases. Germline assignment: CDR1 SEHNR and CDR2 FQNEAQ (reference sequence). J gave up 8 bases and V 5 bases, and 14 bases lay outside the gene matches. The CDR3 consists of 16 residues. In DNA, the CDR3 is TGTGCCAGCAGCAATAGGGCGGGGGGCCTTTTGGATGAGCAGTTCTTC. Protein product: CASSNRAGGLLDEQFF.

Many counts were recorded for this clonotype. This sequence joins TRBV2 and TRBJ2-5, with a possible D match to TRBD1 (6 bases). V was trimmed by 3 bases and J by 4 bases, leaving 6 bases between them. This CDR3 has 12 residues. Germline V gene sequence: CDR1 SNHLY, CDR2 FYNNEI. CDR3 amino acids: CASSDRGETQYF. DNA for the CDR3: TGTGCCAGCAGTGACAGGGGAGAGACCCAGTACTTC.

The J gene is TRBJ2-5, the V gene TRBV5-1, with D unresolved. Trimming stripped 6 bases from V and 0 bases from J, with 21 bases between. The CDR3 extends over 17 amino acids. Germline loops: CDR1 SGHRS, CDR2 YFSETQ. DNA for the CDR3: TGCGCCAGCAAGCTTGGCGACTCTTGGCAAGACCAAGAGACCCAGTACTTC. Its translation is CASKLGDSWQDQETQYF. The variable domain in full, with the rest retrieved from reference TRBV5-1 and TRBJ2-5, is KAGVTQTPRYLIKTRGQQVTLSCSPISGHRSVSWYQQTPGQGLQFLFEYFSETQRNKGNFPGRFSGRQFSNSRSEMNVSTLELGDSALYLCASKLGDSWQDQETQYFGPGTRLLVL.

CDR3 DNA: TGTGCCAGCAGCCCTCCAGCGGGGGGGAATAATGAGCAGTTCTTC. It encodes CASSPPAGGNNEQFF. This chain uses TRBV2 with TRBJ2-1; 10 bases are a match to TRBD2. J gave up 7 bases and V 6 bases, and 9 bases lay outside the gene matches. The CDR3 totals 15 residues. Looked up from germline, CDR1 is SNHLY and CDR2 is FYNNEI.

This clonotype was counted a few times. The gene calls are TRBV6-5 and TRBJ2-4; D is unclear. This CDR3 has 15 amino acids. V was clipped by 5 bases and J by 0 bases, with 11 bases between them. The germline V gene has CDR1 MNHEY and CDR2 SVGAGI. This chain's CDR3 is CASSTPPGAKNIQYF. In nucleotides, the CDR3 is TGTGCCAGCAGTACCCCTCCAGGAGCCAAAAACATTCAGTACTTC.

V gene TRBV5-1 combines with J gene TRBJ2-3, with D possibly TRBD2 on 5 matching bases. The CDR3 sequence is 13 residues long. V was shortened by 4 bases and J by 6 bases, with 12 bases between the two germline ends. Germline V lookup: CDR1 SGHRS, CDR2 YFSETQ. The CDR3 region has the DNA TGCGCCAGCAGCGTGGTTGGGGAGGATACGCAGTATTTT. It translates to CASSVVGEDTQYF.

This clonotype was seen only a few times. The chain joins TRBV30 to TRBJ2-7; D assignment may be TRBD1 or TRBD2 (5 bases each). Germline CDR1 GTSNPN, CDR2 SVGIG (reference sequence). The CDR3 totals 13 residues. Trimming shortened V by 8 bases and J by 4 bases, and 18 bases separated the two germline ends. The CDR3 sequence is CALTTGTVYEQYF. In DNA, the CDR3 is TGTGCCCTGACAACCGGGACGGTGTACGAGCAGTACTTC.

A word on this clonotype: This may be a read error, as it is one base from a much larger clone. The chain is built from TRBV29-1 and TRBJ2-7, with D perhaps matching TRBD1 (5 bases). Germline V gene lookup returns CDR1 SQVTM and CDR2 ANQGSEA. This CDR3 spans 14 amino acids. V lost 4 bases to trimming and J lost 2 bases, with 15 bases between them. CDR3 bases: TGCAGCGTTGGATCGGCGGTAGGGGCCTACGAGCAGTACTTC. Translating it yields CSVGSAVGAYEQYF.

This clonotype turned up a few times. The rearrangement links TRBV2 to TRBJ2-5, with 11 bases matching TRBD1. The length of the CDR3 is 15 residues. CDR1 and CDR2 from the germline V gene are SNHLY and FYNNEI. Trimming cost V 1 base and J 4 bases; bases outside gene matches: 2. Here the CDR3 reads CASSEGTGGGETQYF. The CDR3 DNA sequence: TGTGCCAGCAGTGAAGGGACAGGGGGCGGAGAGACCCAGTACTTC.

The DNA for the CDR3 is TGTGCCACTGGGGGACCCTCCCTCACTGAAGCTTTCTTT. The encoded protein is CATGGPSLTEAFF. V and J are TRBV6-5 and TRBJ1-1; D possibly corresponds to TRBD1 (5 bases). CDR3 length equals 13 residues. V was clipped by 10 bases and J by 4 bases, with 16 bases between them. CDR1 MNHEY and CDR2 SVGAGI come from the germline V gene.

As for this clonotype: The DNA is omitted, as the CDR3 cannot be located on it reliably, and the CDR3 follows TCRdb's listing. The chain uses TRBV29-1 and TRBJ2-5; TRBD1 was called by the table and not checked on the DNA. Germline lookup yields CDR1 SQVTM and CDR2 ANQGSEA. Inclusive of both ends, the CDR3 amounts to 12 amino acids. CDR3 protein: CSVGDGSYEQDF.

This clonotype was detected only a few times. The CDR3 nucleotides are TGCGCCAGCAGCCCGGGACTAGCGGGGGGAGTCAATGAGCAGTTCTTC. Translated, it gives CASSPGLAGGVNEQFF. The chain is built from TRBV4-1 and TRBJ2-1; 15 nucleotides agree with TRBD2. Losses at the gene ends were 4 bases for V and 6 bases for J; bases not matched to a gene: 4. From germline, CDR1 is MGHRA and CDR2 YSYEKL. This CDR3 is 16 amino acids long.

The rearrangement joins TRBV10-2 to TRBJ2-7, with 9 bases lining up with TRBD1. The CDR3 length is 14 residues. Trimming took 3 bases from V and 3 from J; bases not matched to a gene: 3. The germline gives CDR1 WSHSY, CDR2 SAAADI. The DNA for the CDR3 is TGCGCCAGCAGTGACCGGGACAGGGACTACGAGCAGTACTTC. It yields the protein CASSDRDRDYEQYF.

This clonotype was seen more than once but under ten times. The rearrangement joins TRBV27 to TRBJ2-7; 8 nucleotides line up with TRBD1. The CDR3 consists of 15 residues. V lost 5 bases, J lost 3 bases, and 9 bases stayed unmatched. Germline V gives CDR1 MNHEY, CDR2 SMNVEV (reference sequence). The CDR3 coding sequence is TGTGCCAGCAGTATAAAGACAGGGGAAGGCTACGAGCAGTACTTC. This translates into CASSIKTGEGYEQYF.

In its sample, this clonotype was seen a few times. The chain employs TRBV7-6 and TRBJ2-7; 11 nucleotides line up with TRBD2. J gave up 3 bases and V 1 base, and 8 bases lay outside the gene matches. The CDR3 extends over 17 amino acids. Germline assignment: CDR1 SGHVS and CDR2 FNYEAQ. The CDR3 protein is CASSLGEGTSGLYEQYF. Here the CDR3 DNA reads TGTGCCAGCAGCTTAGGTGAGGGGACTAGCGGCCTCTACGAGCAGTACTTC.

The rearrangement links TRBV7-9 to TRBJ1-2; the D gene is possibly TRBD1 (6 bases). Trimming took 5 bases from V and 2 from J, leaving 15 bases between them. CDR1 SEHNR and CDR2 FQNEAQ come from the germline V gene (reference sequence). The CDR3 length is 15 residues. The CDR3 DNA reads as TGTGCCAGCAGCGAACCACAGGGAACCAACTATGGCTACACCTTC. Amino acids: CASSEPQGTNYGYTF.